These 27 T cell receptor beta chains were sequenced from one sample in a study of blood T cell repertoires in COVID-19. The repertoire was sequenced with immunoSEQ multiplex PCR; TCRdb's copy has only in-frame clones and lacks some. The sample holds some 200,000 clones; 85% to 90% are singletons and the top ten take 3.1%. Sequencing was done on a sample of PBMCs or T cells enriched from blood (not recorded which). Receptors originate from a woman between 50 and 59 years old in a cohort exposed to, infected with or recovered from COVID-19 (not recorded which).

The J gene is TRBJ1-6, the V gene TRBV3-1 (or the pseudogene TRBV3-2); D is possibly TRBD1 (5 bases). This CDR3 contains 15 residues. In germline, CDR1 is LGHDT, CDR2 YNNKEL (reference sequence). Trimming stripped 3 bases from V and 4 bases from J, with 10 bases between. CDR3 loop: CASSQSDSYNSPLHF. The CDR3 DNA follows: TGTGCCAGCAGCCAGAGCGACAGTTATAATTCACCCCTCCACTTT.

The chain couples TRBV27 to TRBJ2-3; TRBD2 matches 14 bases. CDR1 is MNHEY, CDR2 SMNVEV, per germline (reference sequence). This CDR3 spans 16 amino acids. After removal of 7 bases from V and 2 bases from J, the junction contained 5 bases not matched to a gene. The CDR3 region is CASKRLAGGPTDTQYF. The CDR3 bases are TGTGCCAGCAAAAGACTAGCGGGGGGGCCCACAGATACGCAGTATTTT.

The chain uses TRBV2 and TRBJ2-2; 8 nucleotides line up with TRBD2. Losses at the gene ends were 8 bases for V and 3 bases for J; bases not matched to a gene: 11. Germline V gives CDR1 SNHLY, CDR2 FYNNEI. The CDR3 loop spans 16 amino acids. Here the CDR3 reads CASRISGTTDTGELFF. The CDR3 DNA reads TGTGCCAGCCGTATTAGCGGGACGACCGACACCGGGGAGCTGTTTTTT.

The genes are TRBV6-1 and TRBJ1-6; D remains ambiguous. V was pared by 0 bases and J by 6 bases, with 12 bases between. There are 16 residues in the CDR3. CDR1 and CDR2 from the germline V gene are MNHNS and SASEGT. In DNA, the CDR3 is TGTGCCAGCAGTGAAGCTTTAGTGGGGAGTAATTCACCCCTCCACTTT. It translates to CASSEALVGSNSPLHF.

The genes are TRBV6-5 and TRBJ2-7, with TRBD1 matching over 12 bases. The CDR3 contains 15 residues. Germline values: CDR1 MNHEY, CDR2 SVGAGI. V dropped 5 bases and J dropped 5; count of bases not matched to a gene: 7. CDR3 coding DNA: TGTGCCAGCAGTCCGGGACAGGGGGCGTTTAACGAGCAGTACTTC. This gives the protein CASSPGQGAFNEQYF.

The V and J genes are TRBV2 and TRBJ2-1, with 11 bases fitting TRBD1. CDR1 is SNHLY and CDR2 is FYNNEI in the germline V gene. V lost 6 bases and J lost 5; bases outside the gene matches: 6. The CDR3 consists of 15 residues. In DNA, the CDR3 is TGTGCCAGCAGGGCGGACAGGGGGCAACACAATGAGCAGTTCTTC. Protein sequence: CASRADRGQHNEQFF.

This sequence joins TRBV15 and TRBJ1-2, with TRBD1 as a possible D gene (5 bases). The length of the CDR3 is 14 residues. CDR1 is LNHNV, CDR2 YYDKDF, per germline (reference sequence). Trimming left V 3 bases short and J 8 bases short, with 16 bases between. DNA for the CDR3: TGTGCCACCAGCAGGACAAGGGGTAGCGGAGGCTACACCTTC. Its translation is CATSRTRGSGGYTF. Full variable domain (rest looked up from reference TRBV15 and TRBJ1-2): DAMVIQNPRYQVTQFGKPVTLSCSQTLNHNVMYWYQQKSSQAPKLLFHYYDKDFNNEADTPDNFQSRRPNTSFCFLDIRSPGLGDTAMYLCATSRTRGSGGYTFGSGTRLTVV.

The sample holds one count of this clone. This chain links TRBV7-3 with TRBJ2-3; 15 nucleotides match TRBD2. Germline CDR1 and CDR2: SGHTA and FQGTGA. There are 19 residues in the CDR3. V trimming: 5 bases; J trimming: 2 bases; junction bases outside the gene matches: 11. The CDR3 reads CASSQTGLAGGRSTDTQYF. The CDR3 DNA reads TGTGCCAGCAGCCAAACCGGACTAGCGGGGGGGCGGTCCACAGATACGCAGTATTTT. Combining the CDR3 with reference TRBV7-3 and TRBJ2-3 gives the whole variable domain GAGVSQTPSNKVTEKGKYVELRCDPISGHTALYWYRQSLGQGPEFLIYFQGTGAADDSGLPNDRFFAVRPEGSVSTLKIQRTERGDSAVYLCASSQTGLAGGRSTDTQYFGPGTRLTVL.

V and J are TRBV4-1 and TRBJ2-7, with TRBD1 matching over 9 bases. CDR3 length: 14 residues. In germline, CDR1 is MGHRA, CDR2 YSYEKL. Unmatched junction bases numbered 4, after V lost 5 bases and J lost 2 bases. The CDR3 nucleotides read TGCGCCAGCAGCGAACGGACAGGGGCCTACGAGCAGTACTTC. It yields the protein CASSERTGAYEQYF.

The genes are TRBV5-1 and TRBJ2-5; 9 bases are a match to TRBD2. Looked up from germline, CDR1 is SGHRS and CDR2 is YFSETQ. The CDR3 is 16 residues long. The V gene end was trimmed by 2 bases and the J gene end by 0 bases; junction bases not matched to a gene: 5. CDR3 loop: CASSFDSGSYQETQYF. CDR3 bases: TGCGCCAGCAGCTTTGATAGCGGGAGCTACCAAGAGACCCAGTACTTC.

The V gene is TRBV28, the J gene TRBJ2-7, with 9 positions matching TRBD1. CDR1 and CDR2 from the germline V gene are MDHEN and SYDVKM. CDR3 length equals 15 residues. J was trimmed by 6 bases and V by 5 bases; bases with no gene match: 11. CDR3 region: CASSQSGTGKGEQYF. CDR3 DNA sequence: TGTGCCAGCAGTCAATCTGGGACAGGGAAGGGCGAGCAGTACTTC. Full variable domain (missing parts from reference TRBV28 and TRBJ2-7): DVKVTQSSRYLVKRTGEKVFLECVQDMDHENMFWYRQDPGLGLRLIYFSYDVKMKEKGDIPEGYSVSREKKERFSLILESASTNQTSMYLCASSQSGTGKGEQYFGPGTRLTVT.

The chain has TRBV28 and TRBJ1-4; D is undetermined. Germline CDR1 reads MDHEN; CDR2 reads SYDVKM. The CDR3 runs 12 residues. V shed 11 bases and J shed 3 bases, with 10 bases lying between them. In DNA, the CDR3 is TGTGCCCTTCGCGCGGCTAATGAAAAACTGTTTTTT. Its translation is CALRAANEKLFF.

The chain has TRBV7-8 and TRBJ1-6; D unclear. V was shortened by 2 bases and J by 6 bases, with 14 bases between the two germline ends. The CDR3 has 16 residues. In germline, CDR1 is SGHVS, CDR2 FQNEAQ. This CDR3 is CASSLIRVTRNSPLHF. The CDR3 region has the DNA TGTGCCAGCAGCTTAATTCGGGTCACCCGTAATTCACCCCTCCACTTT.

The rearrangement uses TRBV29-1 and TRBJ1-1; 7 bases fit TRBD1. Losses at the gene ends were 4 bases for V and 4 bases for J; bases not matched to a gene: 9. The length of the CDR3 is 14 residues. Germline V gene sequence: CDR1 SQVTM, CDR2 ANQGSEA. CDR3 bases: TGCAGCGTTGCCCCCGACAGGGATAGCACTGAAGCTTTCTTT. Its protein is CSVAPDRDSTEAFF.

The gene calls are TRBV11-1 and TRBJ1-5; D gene uncertain. Germline values: CDR1 SGHAT, CDR2 FQDESV (reference sequence). V lost 1 base and J 2 bases, leaving 9 bases between the germline ends. The CDR3 contains 15 residues. DNA for the CDR3: TGTGCCAGCAGCTTAGGTCGGCAGGGCAATCAGCCCCAGCATTTT. Translation: CASSLGRQGNQPQHF.

A remark on this clone: The same CDR3 is also encoded by other DNA sequences in this sample. V is TRBV27 and J is TRBJ1-2; D possibly corresponds to TRBD1 (6 bases). The CDR3 runs 12 residues. With 5 bases removed from V and 4 bases from J, the gap between germline ends came to 8 bases. The germline gives CDR1 MNHEY, CDR2 SMNVEV (reference sequence). CDR3 region: CASSRGGYGYTF. CDR3 DNA sequence: TGTGCCAGCAGTAGAGGGGGCTATGGCTACACCTTC.

The gene calls are TRBV5-1 and TRBJ1-4; TRBD1 agrees at 8 bases. Germline lookup yields CDR1 SGHRS and CDR2 YFSETQ. This CDR3 region has 14 residues. J was trimmed by 6 bases and V by 4 bases; bases with no gene match: 5. In nucleotides, the CDR3 is TGCGCCAGCAGCACGGACAGGGTGGATGAAAAACTGTTTTTT. Encoded protein: CASSTDRVDEKLFF.

J is TRBJ2-3 and V is TRBV10-3; 12 bases agree with TRBD2. The CDR3 sequence is 15 residues long. Trimming cost V 7 bases and J 4 bases; bases outside gene matches: 6. Germline V CDR1 and CDR2: ENHRY, SYGVKD. CDR3 sequence reads: CAINGASGGADTQYF. CDR3 DNA sequence: TGTGCCATCAATGGGGCTAGCGGGGGGGCAGATACGCAGTATTTT.

This chain connects TRBV28 to TRBJ1-3; D is uncertain. CDR1 is MDHEN and CDR2 is SYDVKM in the germline V gene. V shed 1 base and J shed 7 bases, with 8 bases lying between them. The CDR3 spans 13 residues. CDR3 sequence reads: CASSLSVLNTIYF. CDR3 coding DNA: TGTGCCAGCAGTTTATCGGTCCTGAACACCATATATTTT.

The chain employs TRBV5-1 and TRBJ1-1; 7 bases match TRBD1. J lost 1 base, V lost 4 bases, and 13 bases had no gene match. CDR1 and CDR2 from the germline V gene are SGHRS and YFSETQ. The CDR3 has 17 residues. The CDR3 here is CASSLAQGGAGNTEAFF. CDR3 DNA sequence: TGCGCCAGCAGCCTTGCCCAAGGGGGCGCTGGGAACACTGAAGCTTTCTTT.

The chain is built from TRBV24-1 and TRBJ1-5; TRBD1 agrees at 7 bases. The CDR3 is 13 residues long. Germline CDR1 KGHDR, CDR2 SFDVKD. The CDR3 spells CGIGTASNQPQHF. The CDR3 DNA follows: TGTGGGATCGGGACAGCGAGCAATCAGCCCCAGCATTTT.

The genes are TRBV3-1 (or the pseudogene TRBV3-2) and TRBJ1-1, with a weak D call TRBD1 (6 bases). The germline CDR1 and CDR2 sequences are LGHDT and YNNKEL (reference sequence). Trimming shortened V by 7 bases and J by 5 bases, and 14 bases separated the two germline ends. This CDR3 has 13 residues. CDR3 in amino acids: CASNLGGRTEAFF. In DNA form, the CDR3 reads TGTGCCAGCAACCTCGGGGGGCGGACTGAAGCTTTCTTT.

This chain uses TRBV24-1 with TRBJ2-5; TRBD2 matches at 11 bases. This CDR3 is 15 amino acids long. Germline loops: CDR1 KGHDR, CDR2 SFDVKD. The V gene end was trimmed by 1 base and the J gene end by 5 bases; junction bases not matched to a gene: 2. CDR3 in amino acids: CATSDFPSGGETQYF. The CDR3 nucleotides read TGTGCCACCAGTGATTTCCCTAGCGGGGGGGAGACCCAGTACTTC.

This clone was detected a few times. The V gene is TRBV27, the J gene TRBJ1-2, with 9 bases fitting TRBD1. V shed 8 bases and J 8 bases; nucleotides not matched to a gene: 3. The CDR3 contains 11 residues. Germline V CDR1 and CDR2: MNHEY, SMNVEV (reference sequence). DNA of the CDR3: TGTGCCAGCGGACAGGGGTGGGGCTACACCTTC. Translating it yields CASGQGWGYTF.

This chain connects TRBV2 to TRBJ1-6; the D gene is possibly TRBD1 (6 bases). Germline loops: CDR1 SNHLY, CDR2 FYNNEI. This CDR3 contains 13 residues. Trimming removed 6 bases from V and 5 bases from J, with 8 bases in between. The CDR3 here is CASRGQNNSPLHF. DNA for the CDR3: TGTGCCAGCAGGGGACAAAATAATTCACCCCTCCACTTT.

For the CDR3, the DNA is TGTGCCAGCACCCGTGATCCGTACCGGGGCTACACCTTC. Its protein product is CASTRDPYRGYTF. V usage is TRBV28 and J usage is TRBJ1-2; no firm D call. V shed 7 bases and J shed 8 bases, with 17 bases lying between them. Germline V CDR1 and CDR2: MDHEN, SYDVKM. There are 13 residues in the CDR3.

V usage is TRBV11-1 and J usage is TRBJ2-1; TRBD1 matches at 7 bases. Trimming removed 2 bases from V and 2 bases from J; junction bases left unmatched: 3. This CDR3 comprises 15 residues. Per the germline V gene, CDR1 is SGHAT and CDR2 is FQDESV (reference sequence). CDR3 region: CASSLLQGAYNEQFF. The DNA for the CDR3 is TGTGCCAGCAGCTTATTGCAGGGGGCCTACAATGAGCAGTTCTTC.